The 24 T cell receptor beta chains listed next were all sequenced from one sample in a study of CD8 T cells in Susac syndrome. Reverse transcription of about 0.45 to 1 ug RNA was performed with random hexamers. TCRdb analysed the immunoSEQ multiplex PCR reads with MiXCR anew, one entry per CDR3 protein. The sample lists tens of thousands of distinct CDR3 sequences; approximately 96% were seen once. Sequencing used CD8+ T cells from PBMCs. All receptors come from a human donor with multiple sclerosis.

The chain uses TRBV15 and TRBJ2-2; D tentatively reads TRBD1 or TRBD2 (5 bases each). V lost 0 bases, J lost 6 bases, and 17 bases lay in between. The CDR3 spans 17 residues. Germline CDR1 is LNHNV and CDR2 is YYDKDF (reference sequence). The CDR3 DNA reads as TGTGCCACCAGCAGAGACGGACAACCCGGGGTATCCGGGGAGCTGTTTTTT. Its translation: CATSRDGQPGVSGELFF.

CDR3 coding DNA: TGCAGTGCTAGAGATCGGGGGTCTTTCTACGAGCAGTACTTC. Translation gives CSARDRGSFYEQYF. The genes are TRBV20-1 and TRBJ2-7; D may be TRBD2 (6 bases). Germline CDR1 DFQATT, CDR2 SNEGSKA (reference sequence). The CDR3 consists of 14 residues. The V end was cut by 0 bases, the J end by 3 bases, with 12 bases between.

The genes are TRBV2 and TRBJ2-1; a weak D match, TRBD2 (6 bases). Trimming pared 6 bases from V and 6 bases from J, leaving 12 bases between. The CDR3 extends over 13 amino acids. Germline lookup yields CDR1 SNHLY and CDR2 FYNNEI. The CDR3 protein is CASRAQGGNEQFF. CDR3 nucleotide sequence: TGTGCCAGCAGAGCTCAGGGAGGCAATGAGCAGTTCTTC. Complete variable domain (other parts from reference TRBV2 and TRBJ2-1): EPEVTQTPSHQVTQMGQEVILRCVPISNHLYFYWYRQILGQKVEFLVSFYNNEISEKSEIFDDQFSVERPDGSNFTLKIRSTKLEDSAMYFCASRAQGGNEQFFGPGTRLTVL.

J is TRBJ2-3 and V is TRBV27; D possibly matches TRBD1 or TRBD2 (5 bases each). Germline lookup yields CDR1 MNHEY and CDR2 SMNVEV (reference sequence). Trimming stripped 2 bases from V and 2 bases from J, with 11 bases between. The CDR3 runs to 15 residues. The CDR3 nucleotides are TGTGCCAGCAGTTTAAGCTGGGACCACACAGATACGCAGTATTTT. Translation gives CASSLSWDHTDTQYF.

V gene TRBV27 combines with J gene TRBJ2-7; 8 nucleotides agree with TRBD2. The ends lost 6 bases at V and 4 bases at J; junction bases unmatched: 11. The germline gives CDR1 MNHEY, CDR2 SMNVEV (reference sequence). The CDR3 runs to 15 residues. In DNA, the CDR3 is TGTGCCAGCAGGATAGCCGGGACTAGTGATTACGAGCAGTACTTC. This sequence encodes CASRIAGTSDYEQYF.

Here the CDR3 DNA reads TGTGCCACCAGCAGAAACAGGGGCTCTCTCTACGAGCAGTACTTC. It codes for CATSRNRGSLYEQYF. This chain joins TRBV15 and TRBJ2-7, with 7 bases identical to TRBD1. V was pared by 2 bases and J by 3 bases, with 7 bases of the junction left unmatched. The CDR3 contains 15 residues. The germline V gene encodes CDR1 LNHNV and CDR2 YYDKDF (reference sequence). The whole variable domain, filled in from reference TRBV15 and TRBJ2-7, reads DAMVIQNPRYQVTQFGKPVTLSCSQTLNHNVMYWYQQKSSQAPKLLFHYYDKDFNNEADTPDNFQSRRPNTSFCFLDIRSPGLGDTAMYLCATSRNRGSLYEQYFGPGTRLTVT.

V and J are TRBV5-1 and TRBJ2-7; D remains ambiguous. Germline V gene data show CDR1 as SGHRS and CDR2 as YFSETQ. There are 14 residues in the CDR3. Trimming took off 3 bases at V and 0 bases at J, with 10 bases between the two ends. CDR3 region: CASSSPTDSYEQYF. In nucleotides, the CDR3 is TGCGCCAGCAGCTCCCCTACGGACTCCTACGAGCAGTACTTC.

The chain is built from TRBV27 and TRBJ2-7; D possibly corresponds to TRBD1 (5 bases). There are 14 residues in the CDR3. V was shortened by 5 bases and J by 0 bases, with 11 bases between the two germline ends. The germline CDR1 and CDR2 sequences are MNHEY and SMNVEV (reference sequence). The CDR3 loop reads CASSRMTASYEQYF. The CDR3 DNA sequence: TGTGCCAGCAGTCGTATGACAGCCTCCTACGAGCAGTACTTC.

The chain recombines TRBV6-2 or TRBV6-3 with TRBJ2-7, with no clear D. The CDR3 contains 15 residues. The V end lost 2 bases, the J end lost 0 bases, and 11 bases lay between the germline ends. The germline V gene encodes CDR1 MNHEY and CDR2 SVGEGT. The CDR3 loop is CASSYLVDGSYEQYF. In DNA, the CDR3 is TGTGCCAGCAGTTACCTAGTTGACGGCTCCTACGAGCAGTACTTC.

The rearrangement links TRBV4-3 to TRBJ2-1; no reliable D call. V dropped 0 bases and J dropped 0 bases, with 12 bases sitting between them. This CDR3 is 17 amino acids long. Germline CDR1 LGHNA, CDR2 YSLEER. The CDR3 bases are TGCGCCAGCAGCCAAGATCTGGCGGCATCCTCCTACAATGAGCAGTTCTTC. It specifies CASSQDLAASSYNEQFF.

The count of this clonotype is one. The chain has TRBV24-1 and TRBJ2-1; a possible D gene is TRBD2 (5 bases). V was cut by 6 bases and J by 4 bases, with 6 bases left in between. From germline, CDR1 is KGHDR and CDR2 SFDVKD. The CDR3 has 12 residues. The CDR3 sequence: CATSTGYNEQFF. DNA for the CDR3: TGTGCCACCAGTACGGGGTACAATGAGCAGTTCTTC.

V is TRBV27 and J is TRBJ2-2, with 9 bases aligning to TRBD2. Germline values: CDR1 MNHEY, CDR2 SMNVEV (reference sequence). The CDR3 length is 14 residues. V gave up 7 bases and J gave up 5 bases; unmatched junction bases: 5. The CDR3 region is CASTISGGTGELFF. The CDR3 nucleotides read TGTGCCAGCACTATTAGCGGGGGAACCGGGGAGCTGTTTTTT.

The V and J genes are TRBV7-9 and TRBJ1-1; D may be TRBD1 (5 bases). The germline gives CDR1 SEHNR, CDR2 FQNEAQ (reference sequence). The CDR3 is 13 residues long. The CDR3, as DNA: TGTGAGGGACGGCCGGGGGTCAACACTGAAGCTTTCTTT. Its translation is CEGRPGVNTEAFF.

V usage is TRBV9 and J usage is TRBJ2-5; 8 positions match TRBD2. Unmatched junction bases numbered 2, after V lost 3 bases and J lost 1 base. CDR3 size: 14 residues. Germline assignment: CDR1 SGDLS and CDR2 YYNGEE. The chain's CDR3 is CASSAGGGQETQYF. CDR3 sequence (DNA): TGTGCCAGCAGCGCGGGGGGGGGCCAAGAGACCCAGTACTTC.

The V call is TRBV15, the J call TRBJ2-1, with D possibly matching TRBD2 (5 bases). The CDR3 loop spans 15 amino acids. V was pared by 3 bases and J by 8 bases, with 17 bases between. Germline V gives CDR1 LNHNV, CDR2 YYDKDF (reference sequence). For the CDR3, the DNA is TGTGCCACCAGCAGTGGGCTAGGGAGTAGCGATGAGCAGTTCTTC. Protein: CATSSGLGSSDEQFF.

This chain joins TRBV27 and TRBJ2-1; the D call may be TRBD1 or TRBD2 (5 bases each). This CDR3 is built from 12 residues. V was shortened by 3 bases and J by 9 bases, with 9 bases between the two germline ends. Germline values: CDR1 MNHEY, CDR2 SMNVEV (reference sequence). The CDR3 nucleotides are TGTGCCAGCAGTTTTGTCGGGGCTGAGCAGTTCTTC. It yields the protein CASSFVGAEQFF.

The chain uses TRBV7-3 and TRBJ1-1; no clear D gene. CDR3 size: 14 residues. The germline CDR1 and CDR2 sequences are SGHTA and FQGTGA. V was clipped by 0 bases and J by 5 bases, with 10 bases between them. In DNA form, the CDR3 reads TGTGCCAGCAGCTTAACGGTGGGTGGAACTGAAGCTTTCTTT. Its protein product is CASSLTVGGTEAFF.

The rearrangement uses TRBV5-1 and TRBJ2-5, with D unresolved. Trimming took off 6 bases at V and 3 bases at J, with 9 bases between the two ends. The CDR3 is made up of 12 amino acids. Germline V lookup: CDR1 SGHRS, CDR2 YFSETQ. The CDR3 sequence is CASIGYEETQYF. The CDR3 region has the DNA TGCGCCAGCATCGGCTACGAAGAGACCCAGTACTTC.

The gene calls are TRBV5-1 and TRBJ2-1; no clear D. Deletions cut 0 bases from V and 10 bases from J, with 8 bases between. The CDR3 is 12 amino acids. CDR1 SGHRS and CDR2 YFSETQ come from the germline V gene. The CDR3 region is CASSLGAGEQFF. The CDR3 coding sequence is TGCGCCAGCAGCTTGGGAGCCGGGGAGCAGTTCTTC.

The chain couples TRBV7-2 to TRBJ2-3; 7 positions agree with TRBD2. The germline gives CDR1 SGHTA, CDR2 FQGNSA. The CDR3 runs to 16 residues. V dropped 1 base and J dropped 3; count of bases not matched to a gene: 7. The DNA of the CDR3 is TGTGCCAGCAGCTTAGTGGCGGGGGTTGGGACAGATACGCAGTATTTT. Residues: CASSLVAGVGTDTQYF.

The V and J genes are TRBV7-9 and TRBJ2-3; D gene unclear. This CDR3 is 12 amino acids long. CDR1 and CDR2 (germline): SEHNR, FQNEAQ (reference sequence). V was trimmed by 5 bases and J by 6 bases, leaving 9 bases between them. Here the CDR3 reads CASSGPGDTQYF. The CDR3 region has the DNA TGTGCCAGCAGCGGGCCCGGGGATACGCAGTATTTT.

The chain couples TRBV9 to TRBJ2-1; 9 bases map to TRBD2. This CDR3 region has 15 residues. CDR1 and CDR2 (germline): SGDLS, YYNGEE. After removal of 3 bases from V and 2 bases from J, the junction contained 3 bases not matched to a gene. The DNA of the CDR3 is TGTGCCAGCAGCGGTAGCGGGGGAACCTACAATGAGCAGTTCTTC. Translation gives CASSGSGGTYNEQFF.

The CDR3: CASSSTGADTQYF. CDR3 bases: TGTGCCAGCAGTTCCACAGGGGCAGATACGCAGTATTTT. The rearrangement joins TRBV27 to TRBJ2-3; TRBD1 matches 7 bases. CDR3 size: 13 residues. V was clipped by 4 bases and J by 4 bases; unmatched bases: 2. Looked up from germline, CDR1 is MNHEY and CDR2 is SMNVEV (reference sequence).

This chain joins TRBV9 and TRBJ2-3; D not resolved. Germline V gene sequence: CDR1 SGDLS, CDR2 YYNGEE. This CDR3 has 13 amino acids. Trimming took off 3 bases at V and 4 bases at J, with 9 bases between the two ends. In DNA, the CDR3 is TGTGCCAGCAGCGGGCTAGATGCAGATACGCAGTATTTT. Translated: CASSGLDADTQYF.